The present TCR beta chain was sequenced within a study of T-cell memory formation after mild COVID-19. 5'RACE with constant-segment primers yielded barcoded, UMI-tagged TCR alpha and TCR beta cDNA libraries. In TCRdb, the 5' RACE reads were re-called with MiXCR into one record per CDR3 protein. The table records roughly 600,000 distinct CDR3 sequences, roughly 18% of them present only once. Sequencing was done on a sample of PBMCs or a T cell subset sorted from them (not recorded which). This sequence originates from an adult woman who had mild COVID-19 (a few samples of this study predate the infection). Cell type and time point are not known.

CDR3 bases: TGTGCCAGCAGCCCCGCCGAGAGGACGGTCACAGATACGCAGTATTTT. Translated, it gives CASSPAERTVTDTQYF. The rearrangement joins TRBV12-3 or TRBV12-4 to TRBJ2-3; D gene uncertain. CDR3 length: 16 residues. Trimming removed 6 bases at V and 2 bases at J, with 18 bases between.